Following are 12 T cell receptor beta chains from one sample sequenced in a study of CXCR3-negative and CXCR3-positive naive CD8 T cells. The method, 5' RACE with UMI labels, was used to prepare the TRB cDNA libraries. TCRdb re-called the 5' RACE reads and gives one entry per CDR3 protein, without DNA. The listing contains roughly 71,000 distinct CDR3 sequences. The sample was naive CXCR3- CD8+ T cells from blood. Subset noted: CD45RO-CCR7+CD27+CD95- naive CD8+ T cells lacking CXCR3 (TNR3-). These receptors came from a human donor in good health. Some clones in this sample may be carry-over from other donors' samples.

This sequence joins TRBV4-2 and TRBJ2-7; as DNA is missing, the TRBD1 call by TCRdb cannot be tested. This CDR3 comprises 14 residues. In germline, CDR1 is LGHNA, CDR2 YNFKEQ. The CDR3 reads CASSFRDRVYEQYF.

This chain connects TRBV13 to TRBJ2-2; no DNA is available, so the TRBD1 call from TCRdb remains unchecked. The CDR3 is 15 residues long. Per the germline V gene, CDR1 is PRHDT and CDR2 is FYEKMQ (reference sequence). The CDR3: CASSLTPGDTRELFF.

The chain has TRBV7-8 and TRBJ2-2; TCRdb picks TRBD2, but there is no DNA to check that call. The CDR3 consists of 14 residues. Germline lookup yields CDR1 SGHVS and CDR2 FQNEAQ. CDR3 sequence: CASGALVNTGELFF.

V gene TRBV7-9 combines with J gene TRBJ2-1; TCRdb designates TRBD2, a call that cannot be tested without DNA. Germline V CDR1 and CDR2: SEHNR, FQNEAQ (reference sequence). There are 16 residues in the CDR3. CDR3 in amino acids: CASSFKPGLDGNEQFF.

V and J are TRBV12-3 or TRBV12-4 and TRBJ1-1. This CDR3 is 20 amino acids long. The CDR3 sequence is CASSLAVLNPMEGYYTEAFF.

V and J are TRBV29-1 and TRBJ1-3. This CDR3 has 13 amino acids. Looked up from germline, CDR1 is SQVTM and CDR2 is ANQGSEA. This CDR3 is CSVEGETGNTIYF.

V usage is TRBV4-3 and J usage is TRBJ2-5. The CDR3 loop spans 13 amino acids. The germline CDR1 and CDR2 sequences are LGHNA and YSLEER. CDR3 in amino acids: CASSQVLWETQYF.

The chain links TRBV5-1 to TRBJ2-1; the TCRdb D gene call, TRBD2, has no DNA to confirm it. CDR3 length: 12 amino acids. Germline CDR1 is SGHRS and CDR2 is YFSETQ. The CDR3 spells CASSVPPDEQFF.

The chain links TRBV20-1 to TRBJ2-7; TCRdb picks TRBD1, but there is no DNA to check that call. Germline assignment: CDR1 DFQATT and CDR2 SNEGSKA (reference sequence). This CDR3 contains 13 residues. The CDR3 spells CNPPKSYSYEQYF.

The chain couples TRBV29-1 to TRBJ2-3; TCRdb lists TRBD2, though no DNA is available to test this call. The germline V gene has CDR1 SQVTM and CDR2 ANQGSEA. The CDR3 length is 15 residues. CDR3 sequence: CSVVSSGRAPDTQYF.

The CDR3: CSVEDWRSDSYEQYF. This chain links TRBV29-1 with TRBJ2-7; absent DNA, TCRdb's TRBD2 call cannot be checked. In germline, CDR1 is SQVTM, CDR2 ANQGSEA. The CDR3 loop spans 15 amino acids.

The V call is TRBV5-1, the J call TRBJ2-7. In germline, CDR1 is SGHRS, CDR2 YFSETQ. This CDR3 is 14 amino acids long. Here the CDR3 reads CASSFAGDSYEQYF.